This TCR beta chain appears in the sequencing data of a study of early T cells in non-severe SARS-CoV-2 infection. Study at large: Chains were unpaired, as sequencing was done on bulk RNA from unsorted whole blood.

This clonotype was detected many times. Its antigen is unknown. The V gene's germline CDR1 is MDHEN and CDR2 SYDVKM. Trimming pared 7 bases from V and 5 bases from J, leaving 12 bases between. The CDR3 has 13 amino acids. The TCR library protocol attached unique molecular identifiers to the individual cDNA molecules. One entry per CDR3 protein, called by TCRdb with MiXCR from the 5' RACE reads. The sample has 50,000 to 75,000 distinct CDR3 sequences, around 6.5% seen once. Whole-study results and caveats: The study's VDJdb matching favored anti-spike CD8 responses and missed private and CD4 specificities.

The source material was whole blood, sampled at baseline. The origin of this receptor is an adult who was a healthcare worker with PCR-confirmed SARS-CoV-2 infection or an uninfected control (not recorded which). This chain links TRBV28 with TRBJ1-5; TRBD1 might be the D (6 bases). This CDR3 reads CASIGGGDQPQHF. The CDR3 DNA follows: TGTGCCAGCATAGGAGGGGGGGATCAGCCCCAGCATTTT.